This TCR beta chain stems from a study of cytomegalovirus exposure and HLA in healthy donors (dated 2017 in TCRdb). Regarding the research as a whole: An earlier analysis of 587 of the donors reported about 280 Gb of sequence data and 100 million to 120 million unique TCR beta sequences obtained from around 170 million T cells. An early release that covered fewer than 800 HLA-typed donors contained approximately 300 gigabases of sequencing data and 80 million or so unique TCR sequences. Of the approximately 400 genotyped donors, around 81% fell in the genetic ancestry cluster associated with self-reported Caucasian donors. The study was designed to test whether signatures of past pathogen exposure could be identified by cataloging public T cell receptors. The T cell repertoires of 550 to 850 subjects were profiled by immunosequencing and related to cytomegalovirus serostatus. A separate validation cohort of about 110 different subjects was used in addition to the roughly 700-subject first cohort. The study combined high-throughput TCR immunosequencing, statistical association of individual TCRs with disease status, and machine learning to predict cytomegalovirus infection status. To study patterns of TCR occurrence, a later analysis re-analyzed previously published TCR beta repertoires from around 660 donors and added high-resolution HLA genotyping. Rather than using new phenotypic data, the later analysis identified candidate immune exposures from TCR beta sequences and from how often those sequences occurred across donors. An earlier analysis of some 600 of the donors applied high-throughput TCR beta sequencing to assess whether each TCR beta V gene segment acted as functional or pseudogenic. Donor age, sex, ethnicity and CMV serostatus were collected together with the repertoire data. In a later genetic analysis, genome-wide SNP genotypes for about three fifths of the roughly 670 donors were used, and that subset was treated as a discovery cohort. Every repertoire in the discovery cohort had been generated on one and the same sequencing platform. Class I and class II HLA loci were covered by the typing at four-digit resolution. Typing coverage differed by locus: A, B, C, DRB1 and DQB1 were typed in roughly 620-630 donors, DQA1 in about 510, DPA1 in some 600, and DPB1 in 472. Four or five DR-DQ haplotypes were treated as single units for association and clustering because of strong linkage in the cohort. Among some 400 genotyped donors of the cohort, an average of roughly 230,000 unique TCR beta nucleotide sequences was sequenced per donor, of which about 19% were non-productive.

The cohort was made up of 666 healthy bone marrow donors. Cohort members were all nominally healthy when sampled, although unrecorded immune exposures were likely present. The donor tested CMV seronegative, placing the donor among the approximately 360 seronegative members of the cohort. A peripheral blood sample was provided by each donor, and peripheral blood mononuclear cells were used for TCR beta sequencing. Genomic DNA extraction from the blood cell samples was performed with the Qiagen DNeasy Blood Extraction Kit. General study outcomes and caveats: In an earlier analysis of about 550 of the donors, most TCR beta V segments were observed in productive rearrangements about 87% or about 30% of the time, broadly matching IMGT annotations. A further reported finding was that TCR beta sequences accurately predicted the HLA-A and HLA-B alleles for most subjects in the first cohort. In vitro tests confirmed that a few of the cytomegalovirus-associated TCR beta chains recognize cytomegalovirus antigens. The 87-base-pair reads could not distinguish some IMGT-functional V segments, including TRBV6-2 and TRBV6-3, so those segments were excluded. The earlier analysis of fewer than 750 of the donors excluded 15 to 20 rarely observed V segments, including chromosome 9 orphons, because counts were too low. A later analysis associated roughly 17,000 TCR beta sequences with specific HLA alleles at a false discovery rate of 0.05. Because some donors lacked HLA typing at each locus, the association tests relied only on the typed subset. Most CMV-associated TCR beta chains appeared to be HLA-restricted in a later analysis, and the HLA associations seemed to be driven largely by CMV exposure. It was suggested by the authors that the approach could potentially be generalized to other disease states and immunological phenotypes. Only TCR beta chains were sequenced in this cohort, and the absence of alpha or paired-chain data limited detectable features. Most TCR sequences were observed very rarely across donors, whereas some public TCRs were present in many individuals. In a later analysis, several top co-occurrence clusters were reported to appear linked to parvovirus B19, influenza, CMV and Epstein-Barr virus. Roughly uniform sequencing depth across donors was assumed in presence/absence analyses, although this assumption may not hold. A later genetic analysis reported fewer N-insertions in productive TCRs among donors in an Asian-associated ancestry cluster than the roughly 670-donor mean. Assigning TCR associations to individual alleles was difficult when HLA alleles, especially DR and DQ, strongly co-occurred. Immune exposure information for the cohort was limited to CMV serostatus. In a later analysis, the rate of TCR association differed among HLA loci, with DRB1 alleles having the most associated TCRs and HLA-C alleles having the fewest. In the study, around 150 TCR beta chains were listed as associated with cytomegalovirus. A later analysis found that HLA-associated TCR beta chains were more clonally expanded and had lower generation probabilities than equally common non-associated chains. Linkage disequilibrium might explain the correlated functional status among segregating V segments, but an unknown experimental factor could not be ruled out. A group of highly shared sequence variants was considered likely to be a technical artifact of the sequencing pipeline. The classifier was reported to diagnose cytomegalovirus status with high specificity and sensitivity in both the original cohort and the validation cohort. In a later genetic analysis, a missense DCLRE1C variant was associated with V-gene and J-gene trimming of TCR beta chains, and the association was replicated in an independent cohort.

This clone was detected a few times. Its antigen is unknown. Per-nucleotide qualities are absent, and no much larger clonotype sits a single base away. As encoded in the germline V gene, CDR1 is MNHEY while CDR2 is SVGAGI. Deletion took 5 bases off V and 4 bases off J, with a span of 14 bases between the germline ends. The CDR3 runs 14 residues from the cysteine to the phenylalanine. Only the CDR3 part of the read is kept: 42 bases, read in frame from the first base. Library method: the immunoSEQ multiplex PCR assay. A mixture of 60 forward primers for TCR Vbeta segments and 13 reverse primers for TCR Jbeta segments was used in the multiplex PCR. Amplification of the CDR3 region of rearranged TCR beta genes was performed with a multiplex PCR assay on genomic DNA. Amplified TCR beta libraries were sequenced as 87-base-pair reads on the Illumina HiSeq System. Concerning the study's data processing: In a later analysis, some 80 million unique TCR beta chains were counted across the 666 repertoires, and roughly 11 million of these chains were shared by at least two donors. Raw reads were error-corrected and collapsed into unique sequences by a nearest-neighbor algorithm in which closely related sequences were merged to remove PCR and sequencing errors. To assign V, D and J gene segments, CDR3 sequences were aligned to IMGT reference sequences. For a sequence to be retained, a match of at least six nucleotides was required to both a V gene segment and a J gene segment. Rearrangements were called productive when the CDR3 lacked stop codons and stayed in frame with V and J; all others were non-productive. CDR3 was defined by IMGT convention, running from the second conserved V-encoded cysteine to the conserved J-encoded phenylalanine. Sequences without an unambiguous match to a single V gene segment were excluded from the earlier analysis of about 600 of the donors. In an earlier analysis of approximately 590 of the donors, a V segment was called functional when productive rearrangements were above 56.7%, and segregating when the standard deviation between donors exceeded 5%. A statistical classification framework was built for diagnosing cytomegalovirus status from the catalog of TCR beta chain sequences. In a later analysis, TCR nucleotide sequences were compared against IMGT/GENE-DB human TR gene sequences so that V and J genes could be assigned. The TCRdist pipeline was used in a later analysis to assign CDR3 sequences and most-parsimonious VDJ recombination scenarios. In a later analysis, every TCR beta chain was defined by the combination of its CDR3 amino acid sequence and its V-gene family, and reads without a unique V-gene family were dropped. To address suspected cross-contamination and a sequencing artifact, a later analysis removed a few hundred highly shared, low-generation-probability nucleotide sequences. For each public chain, a later analysis derived a clonal expansion index from normalized ranks of inferred template counts within each repertoire. In a later analysis, generation probabilities were computed using a VDJ recombination model fitted to out-of-frame rearrangements, and the results were checked against IGoR. A later analysis scored TCR-TCR, TCR-HLA and TCR-CMV co-occurrence with hypergeometric tests, applying a repertoire-size bias correction to TCR pairs. False discovery rates were estimated in a later analysis by permuting HLA or CMV assignments 20 times. In a later analysis, co-occurring TCRs were grouped with DBSCAN, and TCRdist sequence similarity was added when clustering was performed within HLA-allele-positive subsets. Co-occurrence clustering excluded repertoires with fewer than 30,000 or more than 120,000 public chains, plus five with anomalous nucleotide sharing. TCRdb obtained this table from immuneACCESS and retained in-frame rearrangements with V and J assigned. These tables miss some clones; where compared with another copy, unresolved V genes account for less than half of the shortfall, and the remainder is unexplained. From that table come the V and J calls and clone size; the DNA was used to work out D and trimming. The sample data list roughly 150,000 clones, and roughly three quarters of these were observed just once. 3.1% of the sample comes from the top ten.

This TCR was sampled from a man in his forties in good health and CMV-seronegative. The chain is assembled from TRBV6-5 and TRBJ1-2; TRBD1 is possibly the D segment (5 matching bases). The specimen was PBMCs. This receptor carries the CDR3 CASSLGGSGYGYTF. Read as DNA, the sequence is TGTGCCAGCAGTCTCGGGGGTTCTGGCTATGGCTACACCTTC.